This TCR beta chain was found in a study of blood T cell repertoires in COVID-19. Study-level background: Sources were T cells, B-cell-depleted T cells, or PBMCs; the material itself was cDNA or gDNA.

Profiled with immunoSEQ multiplex PCR; TCRdb holds only in-frame clones, not every one. The repertoire consists of roughly 98,000 clones, with over 80% occurring once and the leading ten covering 10% to 15%. A few counts support this clone. CDR3 length: 13 residues. V lost 2 bases, J lost 7 bases, and 5 bases stayed unmatched. Germline V lookup: CDR1 KGHSH, CDR2 LQKENI. The chain joins TRBV18 to TRBJ2-7; 7 bases line up with TRBD2. Input material: peripheral blood. This clonotype originated in a woman between 65 and 79 years old with active or convalescent COVID-19. The CDR3 loop is CASSPWAGVEQYF. CDR3 DNA: TGTGCCAGCTCACCATGGGCGGGGGTAGAGCAGTACTTC. The complete variable domain, with remaining parts taken from reference TRBV18 and TRBJ2-7, reads NAGVMQNPRHLVRRRGQEARLRCSPMKGHSHVYWYRQLPEEGLKFMVYLQKENIIDESGMPKERFSAEFPKEGPSILRIQQVVRGDSAAYFCASSPWAGVEQYFGPGTRLTVT.